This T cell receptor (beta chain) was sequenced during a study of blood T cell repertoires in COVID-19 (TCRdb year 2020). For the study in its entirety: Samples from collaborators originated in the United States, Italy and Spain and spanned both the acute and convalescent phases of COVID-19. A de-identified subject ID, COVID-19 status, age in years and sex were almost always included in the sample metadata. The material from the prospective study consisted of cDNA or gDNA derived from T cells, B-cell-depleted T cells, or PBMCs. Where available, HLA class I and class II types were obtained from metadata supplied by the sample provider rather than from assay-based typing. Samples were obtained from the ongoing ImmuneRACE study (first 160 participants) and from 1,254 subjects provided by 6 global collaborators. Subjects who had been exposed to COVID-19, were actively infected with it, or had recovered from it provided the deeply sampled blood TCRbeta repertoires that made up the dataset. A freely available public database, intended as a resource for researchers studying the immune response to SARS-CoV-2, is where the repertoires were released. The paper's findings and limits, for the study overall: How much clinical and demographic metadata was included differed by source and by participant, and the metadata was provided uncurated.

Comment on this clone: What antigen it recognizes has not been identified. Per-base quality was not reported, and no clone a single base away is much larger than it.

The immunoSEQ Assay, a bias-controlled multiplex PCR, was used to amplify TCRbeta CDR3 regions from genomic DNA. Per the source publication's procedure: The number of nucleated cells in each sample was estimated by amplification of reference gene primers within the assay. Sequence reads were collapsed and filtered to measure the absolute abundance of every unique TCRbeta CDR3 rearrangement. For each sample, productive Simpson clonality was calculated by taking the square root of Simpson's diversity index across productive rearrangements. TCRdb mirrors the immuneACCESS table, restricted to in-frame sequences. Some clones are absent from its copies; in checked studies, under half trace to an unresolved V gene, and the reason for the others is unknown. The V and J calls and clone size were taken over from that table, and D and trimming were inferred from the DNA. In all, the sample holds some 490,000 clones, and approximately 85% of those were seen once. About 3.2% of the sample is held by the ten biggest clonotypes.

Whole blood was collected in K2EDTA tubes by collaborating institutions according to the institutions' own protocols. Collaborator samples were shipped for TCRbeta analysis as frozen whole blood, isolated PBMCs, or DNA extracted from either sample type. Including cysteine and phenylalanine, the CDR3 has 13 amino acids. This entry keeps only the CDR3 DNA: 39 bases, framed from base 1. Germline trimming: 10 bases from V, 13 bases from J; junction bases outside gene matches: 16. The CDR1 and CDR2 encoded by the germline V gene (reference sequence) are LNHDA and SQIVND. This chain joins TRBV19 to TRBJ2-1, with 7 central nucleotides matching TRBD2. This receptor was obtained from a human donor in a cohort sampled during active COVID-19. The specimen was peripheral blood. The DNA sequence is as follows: TGTGCCACTGGCGCGACCCCTAGCGGATCCCAGTTCTTC. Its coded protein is CATGATPSGSQFF. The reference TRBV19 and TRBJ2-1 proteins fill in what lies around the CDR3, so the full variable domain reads DGGITQSPKYLFRKEGQNVTLSCEQNLNHDAMYWYRQDPGQGLRLIYYSQIVNDFQKGDIAEGYSVSREKKESFPLTVTSAQKNPTAFYLCATGATPSGSQFFGPGTRLTVL.